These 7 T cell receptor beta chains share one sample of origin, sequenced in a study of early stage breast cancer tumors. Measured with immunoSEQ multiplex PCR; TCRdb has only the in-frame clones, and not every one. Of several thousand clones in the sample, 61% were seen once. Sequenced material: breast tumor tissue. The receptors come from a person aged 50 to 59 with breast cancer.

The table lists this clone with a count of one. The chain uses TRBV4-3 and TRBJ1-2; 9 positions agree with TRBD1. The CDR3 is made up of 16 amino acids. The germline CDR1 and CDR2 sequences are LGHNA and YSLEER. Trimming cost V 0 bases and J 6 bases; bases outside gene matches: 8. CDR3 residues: CASSQDGGQGTDGYTF. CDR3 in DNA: TGCGCCAGCAGCCAAGATGGGGGACAGGGTACGGATGGCTACACCTTC.

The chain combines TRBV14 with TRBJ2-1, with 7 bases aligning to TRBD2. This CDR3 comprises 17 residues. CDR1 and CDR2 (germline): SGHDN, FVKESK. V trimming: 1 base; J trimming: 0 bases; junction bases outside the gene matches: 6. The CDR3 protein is CASSQGGGAVSYNEQFF. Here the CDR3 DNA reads TGTGCCAGCAGCCAAGGGGGGGGAGCGGTCTCCTACAATGAGCAGTTCTTC. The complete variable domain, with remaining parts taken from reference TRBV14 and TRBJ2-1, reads EAGVTQFPSHSVIEKGQTVTLRCDPISGHDNLYWYRRVMGKEIKFLLHFVKESKQDESGMPNNRFLAERTGGTYSTLKVQPAELEDSGVYFCASSQGGGAVSYNEQFFGPGTRLTVL.

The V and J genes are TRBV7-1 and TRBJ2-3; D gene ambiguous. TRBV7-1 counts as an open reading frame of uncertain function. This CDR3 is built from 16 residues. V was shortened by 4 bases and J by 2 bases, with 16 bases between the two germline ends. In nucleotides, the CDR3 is TGTGCCAGCAGCTTAGAGGTTCGCGACCCCACAGATACGCAGTATTTT. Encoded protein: CASSLEVRDPTDTQYF.

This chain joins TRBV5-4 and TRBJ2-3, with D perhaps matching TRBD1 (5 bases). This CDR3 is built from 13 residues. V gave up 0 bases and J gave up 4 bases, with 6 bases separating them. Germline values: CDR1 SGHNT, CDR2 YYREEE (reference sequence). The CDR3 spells CASSLGGADTQYF. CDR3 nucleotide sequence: TGTGCCAGCAGCTTGGGGGGCGCAGATACGCAGTATTTT.

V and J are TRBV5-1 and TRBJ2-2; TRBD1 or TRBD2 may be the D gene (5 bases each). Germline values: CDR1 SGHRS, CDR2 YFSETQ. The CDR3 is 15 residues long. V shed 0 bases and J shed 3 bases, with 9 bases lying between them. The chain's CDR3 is CASSLDSGHTGELFF. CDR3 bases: TGCGCCAGCAGCTTGGACTCGGGGCACACCGGGGAGCTGTTTTTT.

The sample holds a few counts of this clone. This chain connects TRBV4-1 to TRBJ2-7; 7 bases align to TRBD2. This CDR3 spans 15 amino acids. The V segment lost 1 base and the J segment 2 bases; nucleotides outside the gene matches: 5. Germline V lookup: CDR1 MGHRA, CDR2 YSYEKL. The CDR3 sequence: CASSQVLADAYEQYF. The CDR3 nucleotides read TGCGCCAGCAGCCAAGTGCTAGCGGACGCCTACGAGCAGTACTTC.

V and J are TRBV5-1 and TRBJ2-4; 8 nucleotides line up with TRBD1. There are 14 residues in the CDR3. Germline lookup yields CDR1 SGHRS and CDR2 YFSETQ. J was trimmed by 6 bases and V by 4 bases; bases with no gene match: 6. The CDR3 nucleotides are TGCGCCAGCAGCCAAGGACAGGGTGGAAACATTCAGTACTTC. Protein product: CASSQGQGGNIQYF.